This T cell receptor (beta chain) was identified in a study of patients and donors after allogeneic stem cell transplantation. There are 18 residues in the CDR3. Germline trimming cut 2 bases from V and 3 bases from J; bases unmatched to any gene: 15. The germline gives CDR1 MNHEY, CDR2 SMNVEV (reference sequence). This clonotype was seen only a few times. TCRdb reprocessed the RT-PCR reads with MiXCR, giving one entry per CDR3 protein. Among 200,000 to 250,000 distinct CDR3 sequences listed, roughly 13% were seen once. The genes are TRBV27 and TRBJ2-7, with TRBD2 identical over 8 bases. The receptor's source is a human donor who was either an allogeneic HSCT recipient or a stem cell or donor lymphocyte infusion donor (not recorded which). It is not recorded whose cells these are; they may come from a transplant donor. Sequencing used blood, either unsorted or a sorted T cell fraction (not recorded which). The DNA for the CDR3 is TGTGCCAGCAGTTTAACCGGGGGCGCGGGGGGCATCCACTACGAGCAGTACTTC. The encoded protein is CASSLTGGAGGIHYEQYF.